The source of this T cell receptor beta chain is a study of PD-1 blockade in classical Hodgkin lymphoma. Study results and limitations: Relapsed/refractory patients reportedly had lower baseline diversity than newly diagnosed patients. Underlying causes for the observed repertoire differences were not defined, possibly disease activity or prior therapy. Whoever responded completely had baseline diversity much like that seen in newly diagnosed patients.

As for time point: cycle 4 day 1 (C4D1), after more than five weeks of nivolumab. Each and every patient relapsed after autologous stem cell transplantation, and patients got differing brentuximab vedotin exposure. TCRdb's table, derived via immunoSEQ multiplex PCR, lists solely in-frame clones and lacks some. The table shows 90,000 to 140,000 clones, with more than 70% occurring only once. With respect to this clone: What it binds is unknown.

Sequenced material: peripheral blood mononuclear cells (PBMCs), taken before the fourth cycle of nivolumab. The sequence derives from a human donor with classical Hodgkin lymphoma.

The CDR3 nucleotides are TGTGCCAGCAGCCCACCACTTACGGGACAGAAAAACACCATATATTTT. As protein: CASSPPLTGQKNTIYF. The chain employs TRBV7-6 and TRBJ1-3; 7 bases match TRBD1. CDR1 and CDR2 from the germline V gene are SGHVS and FNYEAQ. The ends lost 5 bases at V and 6 bases at J; junction bases unmatched: 13. The CDR3 loop spans 16 amino acids.